These 30 T cell receptor beta chains originate from one sample sequenced in a study of molecular identifiers for immune sequencing clone quantification. TCRdb re-called the PCR reads through MiXCR, storing one row per CDR3 protein. There are about 320,000 distinct CDR3 sequences in the sample; roughly 24% occur only once, and roughly 0.7% lies in the top ten. Sequenced sample: naive CD8+ T cells from blood, with Jurkat cell RNA spiked in. Subset indicated: FACS-sorted CD8+CD4-CCR7+CD45RA+ naive T cells. The receptors come from a human donor in good health. Some libraries in this study had Jurkat cell RNA spiked in.

The DNA for the CDR3 is TGTGCCAGCAGCCAAGAAGGCTGGGATCCGGAGGGCTACACCTTC. Protein product: CASSQEGWDPEGYTF. This rearrangement joins TRBV3-1 to TRBJ1-2; no firm D call. Trimming took 0 bases from V and 8 from J, leaving 16 bases between them. Per the germline V gene, CDR1 is LGHDT and CDR2 is YNNKEL (reference sequence). The CDR3 spans 15 residues.

The chain links TRBV2 to TRBJ2-7; D unclear. Trimming took off 3 bases at V and 2 bases at J, with 8 bases between the two ends. This CDR3 has 13 amino acids. Germline assignment: CDR1 SNHLY and CDR2 FYNNEI. The CDR3 loop reads CASSETTPYEQYF. CDR3 bases: TGTGCCAGCAGTGAGACCACACCCTACGAGCAGTACTTC.

This clonotype has a count of ten or more. The V gene is TRBV7-9, the J gene TRBJ2-3; D is uncertain. The germline V gene encodes CDR1 SEHNR and CDR2 FQNEAQ (reference sequence). Trimming pared 3 bases from V and 4 bases from J, leaving 17 bases between. The CDR3 contains 16 residues. The DNA for the CDR3 is TGTGCCAGCAGCTTGCCGGACCAAGGGTTCCCAGATACGCAGTATTTT. Its translation is CASSLPDQGFPDTQYF. Looking up the rest from reference TRBV7-9 and TRBJ2-3 gives the full variable domain: DTGVSQNPRHKITKRGQNVTFRCDPISEHNRLYWYRQTLGQGPEFLTYFQNEAQLEKSRLLSDRFSAERPKGSFSTLEIQRTEQGDSAMYLCASSLPDQGFPDTQYFGPGTRLTVL.

Comment on this clonotype: A much larger clone is a single base away; this may be a read error. This chain uses TRBV5-1 with TRBJ1-1, with D uncertain. This CDR3 has 12 amino acids. The V end was cut by 2 bases, the J end by 10 bases, with 12 bases between. From germline, CDR1 is SGHRS and CDR2 YFSETQ. CDR3 sequence reads: CASSFKAGGAFF. The CDR3 nucleotides read TGCGCCAGCAGCTTCAAGGCCGGTGGAGCTTTCTTT.

This clonotype has more than one count but fewer than ten. The rearrangement joins TRBV4-1 to TRBJ2-7; D is unresolved. The CDR3 is 17 residues long. The V and J ends lost 1 base and 2 bases respectively, with 18 bases between them. Germline CDR1 MGHRA, CDR2 YSYEKL. The CDR3 sequence: CASSQVEKLDNTYEQYF. The CDR3 DNA reads TGCGCCAGCAGCCAAGTAGAGAAGCTCGACAACACCTACGAGCAGTACTTC.

The table lists this clonotype with a few counts. The rearrangement uses TRBV28 and TRBJ2-3; D is possibly TRBD1 (6 bases). Per germline, CDR1 MDHEN and CDR2 SYDVKM. Trimming removed 5 bases at V and 0 bases at J, with 15 bases between. The CDR3 extends over 16 amino acids. In nucleotides, the CDR3 is TGTGCCAGCAGTGCCTCGGGACATCTTAGCACAGATACGCAGTATTTT. Protein: CASSASGHLSTDTQYF. The full variable domain, in which reference TRBV28 and TRBJ2-3 provide the parts outside the CDR3, is DVKVTQSSRYLVKRTGEKVFLECVQDMDHENMFWYRQDPGLGLRLIYFSYDVKMKEKGDIPEGYSVSREKKERFSLILESASTNQTSMYLCASSASGHLSTDTQYFGPGTRLTVL.

J is TRBJ2-5 and V is TRBV20-1; D is unresolved. This CDR3 is 14 amino acids long. V was clipped by 0 bases and J by 4 bases, with 12 bases between them. Germline values: CDR1 DFQATT, CDR2 SNEGSKA (reference sequence). CDR3: CSARDRAARETQYF. As DNA, the CDR3 is TGCAGTGCTAGAGACCGGGCGGCGAGAGAGACCCAGTACTTC.

For this clonotype: Being one base from a much bigger clone, this may be a read error. The V gene is TRBV6-1, the J gene TRBJ1-2, with D possibly TRBD1 on 5 matching bases. This CDR3 comprises 14 residues. Germline CDR1 and CDR2: MNHNS and SASEGT. The CDR3 is CASSEARGAYGCTF. CDR3 coding DNA: TGTGCCAGCAGTGAAGCGCGAGGGGCCTATGGCTGCACCTTC.

This clonotype has just a few counts. The chain employs TRBV4-3 and TRBJ1-1, with D uncertain. The length of the CDR3 is 14 residues. The V end lost 1 base, the J end lost 3 bases, and 9 bases lay between the germline ends. From germline, CDR1 is LGHNA and CDR2 YSLEER. CDR3 DNA: TGCGCCAGCAGCCAAGGGATACAAGACACTGAAGCTTTCTTT. It encodes CASSQGIQDTEAFF.

Worth noting for this clonotype: A much more abundant neighbour one base away suggests this may be a read error. J is TRBJ1-1 and V is TRBV29-1; no definite D call. Germline-derived CDR1 and CDR2 are SQVTM and ANQGSEA. The CDR3 extends over 11 amino acids. CDR3 loop: CGATMNTEAFF. The CDR3 DNA follows: TGCGGCGCCACAATGAACACTGAAGCTTTCTTT.

This clonotype was seen more than once but under ten times. The chain links TRBV7-9 to TRBJ2-7; D ambiguous. The germline V gene has CDR1 SEHNR and CDR2 FQNEAQ (reference sequence). The CDR3 has 15 residues. Trimming cost V 2 bases and J 0 bases, with 11 bases left between them. The CDR3, as DNA: TGTGCCAGCAGCTTATATCCAGCTAACTCCTACGAGCAGTACTTC. Its protein is CASSLYPANSYEQYF. The full variable domain, completed using reference TRBV7-9 and TRBJ2-7, is DTGVSQNPRHKITKRGQNVTFRCDPISEHNRLYWYRQTLGQGPEFLTYFQNEAQLEKSRLLSDRFSAERPKGSFSTLEIQRTEQGDSAMYLCASSLYPANSYEQYFGPGTRLTVT.

This clonotype was seen a handful of times. The chain recombines TRBV29-1 with TRBJ2-7; D not resolved. The CDR3 is 14 residues long. Germline V gives CDR1 SQVTM, CDR2 ANQGSEA. The ends were cut back, 5 bases at V and 2 bases at J, with 16 bases in the middle. CDR3 coding DNA: TGCAGCGTTCTACTCAACCCAAATACCTACGAGCAGTACTTC. Its protein product is CSVLLNPNTYEQYF.

This clonotype was counted a few times. This sequence joins TRBV19 and TRBJ2-7, with D possibly matching TRBD2 (6 bases). With 8 bases removed from V and 3 bases from J, the gap between germline ends came to 8 bases. The CDR3 sequence is 11 residues long. The V gene's germline CDR1 is LNHDA and CDR2 SQIVND (reference sequence). CDR3 residues: CASSGDYEQYF. The CDR3 region has the DNA TGTGCCAGTTCGGGGGACTACGAGCAGTACTTC.

This clonotype was seen only a few times. The chain combines TRBV6-2 or TRBV6-3 with TRBJ1-5, with TRBD1 as a possible D gene (5 bases). The ends were cut back, 9 bases at V and 6 bases at J, with 21 bases in the middle. The CDR3 is 15 amino acids. From germline, CDR1 is MNHEY and CDR2 SVGEGT. The CDR3 reads CASRGGAKRIQPQHF. CDR3 nucleotides: TGTGCCAGTCGCGGCGGGGCAAAGCGTATTCAGCCCCAGCATTTT.

This clonotype was recorded at least ten times. The chain couples TRBV6-5 to TRBJ2-7; a possible D gene is TRBD2 (5 bases). This CDR3 spans 13 amino acids. V was pared by 2 bases and J by 4 bases, with 9 bases between. Per germline, CDR1 MNHEY and CDR2 SVGAGI. The DNA for the CDR3 is TGTGCCAGCAGTTACGCGGGTGCGTACGAGCAGTACTTC. It codes for CASSYAGAYEQYF.

Only a few counts were recorded for this clonotype. The CDR3 coding sequence is TGCAGTGCTAGAGTCCCTGGGACTAGCGGGATCTACGAGCAGTACTTC. It codes for CSARVPGTSGIYEQYF. The V and J genes are TRBV20-1 and TRBJ2-7; 13 bases are shared with TRBD2. The V segment lost 1 base and the J segment 3 bases; nucleotides outside the gene matches: 6. The germline CDR1 and CDR2 sequences are DFQATT and SNEGSKA (reference sequence). This CDR3 has 16 residues.

The sample holds many counts of this clonotype. This rearrangement joins TRBV20-1 to TRBJ2-7; D remains unclear. Germline CDR1 is DFQATT and CDR2 is SNEGSKA (reference sequence). V shed 3 bases and J shed 2 bases, with 8 bases lying between them. This CDR3 comprises 12 residues. The CDR3 sequence: CSARSRPYEQYF. The CDR3 region has the DNA TGCAGTGCTAGGTCTCGGCCCTACGAGCAGTACTTC.

Many counts were recorded for this clonotype. The J gene is TRBJ2-7, the V gene TRBV20-1, with D unclear. CDR3 length: 12 amino acids. The ends were cut back, 3 bases at V and 4 bases at J, with 10 bases in the middle. Germline lookup yields CDR1 DFQATT and CDR2 SNEGSKA (reference sequence). This chain's CDR3 is CSASPMGYEQYF. In DNA form, the CDR3 reads TGCAGTGCTAGCCCCATGGGGTACGAGCAGTACTTC.

The gene calls are TRBV9 and TRBJ2-2; the D is unclear. Germline lookup yields CDR1 SGDLS and CDR2 YYNGEE. This CDR3 region has 16 residues. Trimming removed 4 bases from V and 3 bases from J, with 16 bases in between. The CDR3 protein is CASSPMGLEYTGELFF. The CDR3, as DNA: TGTGCCAGCAGCCCCATGGGCCTAGAGTACACCGGGGAGCTGTTTTTT.

For this clonotype: Likely a read error: the CDR3 ends without its conserved phenylalanine or tryptophan. CDR3 coding DNA: TGTGCCAGCGGGAGGTACACAGATACGCAGTATTCT. Translated: CASGRYTDTQYS. This rearrangement joins TRBV12-3 or TRBV12-4 to TRBJ2-3, with a tentative D call TRBD2 (6 bases). Trimming cost V 8 bases and J 2 bases, with 8 bases left between them. The CDR3 has 12 amino acids.

This clonotype showed up many times. The chain joins TRBV13 to TRBJ2-5; D may be TRBD1 or TRBD2 (6 bases each). V was pared by 4 bases and J by 5 bases, with 14 bases between. The germline gives CDR1 PRHDT, CDR2 FYEKMQ (reference sequence). This CDR3 spans 14 amino acids. CDR3 in DNA: TGTGCCAGCAGCTCGCTCGGGGGCACCGAGACCCAGTACTTC. This gives the protein CASSSLGGTETQYF.

This clonotype was detected once. A much larger clone differs from this one at a single base, so this may be a read error. The CDR3 carries no conserved terminal phenylalanine or tryptophan, so it likely arises from a read error. The J gene is TRBJ2-1, the V gene TRBV14, with D possibly matching TRBD1 (6 bases). Trimming cost V 2 bases and J 4 bases, with 15 bases left between them. In germline, CDR1 is SGHDN, CDR2 FVKESK. The CDR3 is 16 amino acids. The CDR3 DNA reads as TGTGCCAGCAGCCAACGTGGGCAGGGGCCTTACAATGAGCAGTTCTTG. Residues: CASSQRGQGPYNEQFL.

This clonotype was observed a handful of times. This chain uses TRBV28 with TRBJ2-6; 8 bases are shared with TRBD1. J gave up 0 bases and V 2 bases, and 6 bases lay outside the gene matches. Germline lookup yields CDR1 MDHEN and CDR2 SYDVKM. CDR3 length: 18 residues. CDR3 sequence: CASSLLQGAISGANVLTF. The CDR3 coding sequence is TGTGCCAGCAGTTTACTCCAGGGGGCCATCTCTGGGGCCAACGTCCTGACTTTC.

A word on this clonotype: A much larger clonotype is one base distant, so this may be a read error. The rearrangement links TRBV7-6 to TRBJ1-3; D gene ambiguous. Germline CDR1 and CDR2: SGHVS and FNYEAQ. This CDR3 is built from 16 residues. DNA of the CDR3: TGTGCCAGCAGCTTAGAGGGATCACAATCTGGAGACACCATATATTTT. The encoded protein is CASSLEGSQSGDTIYF. Drawing the rest from reference TRBV7-6 and TRBJ1-3, the complete variable domain is GAGVSQSPRYKVTKRGQDVALRCDPISGHVSLYWYRQALGQGPEFLTYFNYEAQQDKSGLPNDRFSAERPEGSISTLTIQRTEQRDSAMYRCASSLEGSQSGDTIYFGEGSWLTVV.

This clonotype appeared many times. The V and J genes are TRBV7-2 and TRBJ1-2, with no clear D. This CDR3 spans 13 amino acids. With 3 bases removed from V and 3 bases from J, the gap between germline ends came to 8 bases. CDR1 and CDR2 from the germline V gene are SGHTA and FQGNSA. This CDR3 reads CASSFLSDYGYTF. CDR3 in DNA: TGTGCCAGCAGCTTCCTATCCGACTATGGCTACACCTTC.

The sample holds one count of this clonotype. Just one base apart from a much larger clone, this may be a read error. This rearrangement joins TRBV9 to TRBJ2-7; TRBD1 might be the D (6 bases). Trimming took 0 bases from V and 7 from J, leaving 20 bases between them. Germline lookup yields CDR1 SGDLS and CDR2 YYNGEE. The CDR3 covers 16 residues. In nucleotides, the CDR3 is TGTGCCAGCAGCGTAGCCTACCTGACCCGGGACAATGAGCAGTACTTC. Its translation: CASSVAYLTRDNEQYF.

About this clonotype itself: A read error may explain this, as a much larger clone is one base away. The rearrangement links TRBV29-1 to TRBJ1-1, with D hard to call. Germline loops: CDR1 SQVTM, CDR2 ANQGSEA. CDR3 length: 12 amino acids. CDR3 coding DNA: TGCAGCGGTGAAGGACTGAGGACTGAAGCTTTCTTT. Encoded protein: CSGEGLRTEAFF.

On this clonotype itself: A much larger clone differs by one base, so this may be a read error. This chain uses TRBV4-1 with TRBJ2-3; no reliable D call. CDR3 size: 16 residues. Trimming pared 0 bases from V and 8 bases from J, leaving 18 bases between. Germline CDR1 MGHRA, CDR2 YSYEKL. The CDR3 coding sequence is TGCGCCAGCAGCCAAGATTCGTCTGGGGTAGGTGCTACGCAGTATTTT. Translated, it gives CASSQDSSGVGATQYF.

The table lists this clonotype with many counts. V gene TRBV13 combines with J gene TRBJ1-6; no reliable D call. The CDR3 has 16 residues. Germline V gene sequence: CDR1 PRHDT, CDR2 FYEKMQ (reference sequence). Trimming removed 4 bases from V and 5 bases from J, with 15 bases in between. In DNA, the CDR3 is TGTGCCAGCAGCTCATCGGATGGGCTGAATAATTCACCCCTCCACTTT. This sequence encodes CASSSSDGLNNSPLHF.

This clonotype was recorded many times. The CDR3 protein is CASSQDRAAPEAFF. The CDR3 DNA follows: TGCGCCAGCAGCCAAGACAGGGCCGCACCTGAAGCTTTCTTT. The rearrangement links TRBV4-3 to TRBJ1-1; perhaps TRBD1 as D (5 bases). CDR3 length: 14 amino acids. Germline V gene lookup returns CDR1 LGHNA and CDR2 YSLEER. The V end was cut by 0 bases, the J end by 6 bases, with 11 bases between.